This TCR beta chain was recorded in a study of early T cells in non-severe SARS-CoV-2 infection. Study-level findings and limits: Reliance on VDJdb matching favored anti-spike CD8 responses; private and CD4 specificities were missed.

TCRdb re-analysed the 5' RACE reads in MiXCR, keeping a single row per CDR3 protein. The sample holds under 60,000 distinct CDR3 sequences, approximately 8% seen once. In its sample, this clonotype was seen many times. Its antigen remains unknown. The ends were cut back, 0 bases at V and 3 bases at J, with 12 bases in the middle. This CDR3 is built from 16 residues. In germline, CDR1 is LGHNA, CDR2 YSLEER. This receptor was obtained from an adult who was a healthcare worker with PCR-confirmed SARS-CoV-2 infection or an uninfected control (not recorded which). This chain links TRBV4-3 with TRBJ1-5, with D maybe TRBD1 (5 bases). The source material was whole blood. CDR3 nucleotide sequence: TGCGCCAGCAGCCAAGATCTCCAGGGTACCAATCAGCCCCAGCATTTT. This translates into CASSQDLQGTNQPQHF.